This is a list of T cell receptor beta chains from one sample in a study of T cell clones after liver transplantation. Clones were read by immunoSEQ multiplex PCR, and TCRdb kept only the in-frame ones, dropping some. The data show approximately 19,000 clones, 80% seen once. Sequences were derived from CD8+ T cells from blood, sampled less than 50 months after liver transplant. The receptors originated from a human patient who received a liver transplant. The graft donor may be the source of some T cells. Both conserved end residues are part of each CDR3. Fields, in order: V gene, clone size, D gene, J gene, CDR3 DNA, CDR3 protein. A D gene is named only where the DNA matches it firmly. Clone size is stated in some rows and not others, as once, few, many or a class when expanded.

V gene: TRBV7-6
clone size: .
D gene: .
J gene: TRBJ1-5
CDR3 DNA: TGTGCCAGCAGCTTAGGGGGCGAGAATCAGCCCCAGCATTTT
CDR3 protein: CASSLGGENQPQHF

V gene: TRBV7-9
clone size: .
D gene: .
J gene: TRBJ2-7
CDR3 DNA: TGTGCCAGCAGGGGAGGGGGCCCATGGGAGCAGTACTTC
CDR3 protein: CASRGGGPWEQYF

V gene: TRBV4-3
clone size: .
D gene: TRBD1
J gene: TRBJ1-2
CDR3 DNA: TGCGCCAGCAGCCAAGTCGGGACAGGGATCGGCTACACCTTC
CDR3 protein: CASSQVGTGIGYTF

V gene: TRBV7-2
clone size: .
D gene: TRBD1
J gene: TRBJ2-1
CDR3 DNA: TGTGCCAGCAGCCCAACAGGGGGTCCCTACAATGAGCAGTTCTTC
CDR3 protein: CASSPTGGPYNEQFF

V gene: TRBV11-2
clone size: .
D gene: .
J gene: TRBJ2-7
CDR3 DNA: TGTGCCAGCAGCTTAGTCGGCCAGGGTCAAGGTATCGAGCAGTACTTC
CDR3 protein: CASSLVGQGQGIEQYF

V gene: TRBV9
clone size: .
D gene: .
J gene: TRBJ2-7
CDR3 DNA: TGTGCCAGCAGCGTAGGGAGTTCCGAGCAGTACTTC
CDR3 protein: CASSVGSSEQYF

V gene: TRBV15
clone size: .
D gene: TRBD1
J gene: TRBJ1-5
CDR3 DNA: TGTGCCACCAGCAGAGGATGGGACAGGGTAAGCAATCAGCCCCAGCATTTT
CDR3 protein: CATSRGWDRVSNQPQHF

V gene: TRBV7-6
clone size: .
D gene: .
J gene: TRBJ1-1
CDR3 DNA: TGTGCCAGCAGCTTAGGTGGGGGCGACACTGAAGCTTTCTTT
CDR3 protein: CASSLGGGDTEAFF

V gene: TRBV23-1
clone size: once
D gene: TRBD2
J gene: TRBJ2-7
CDR3 DNA: TGCGCCAGCAGTCCTACGGGGGGGGCGCTTTCCGAGCAGTACTTC
CDR3 protein: CASSPTGGALSEQYF

V gene: TRBV10-3
clone size: .
D gene: .
J gene: TRBJ1-5
CDR3 DNA: TGTGCCATCAGTGAGTCAGTGATACCAACGGGGCAGCCCCAGCATTTT
CDR3 protein: CAISESVIPTGQPQHF

V gene: TRBV5-1
clone size: once
D gene: .
J gene: TRBJ2-5
CDR3 DNA: TGCGCCAGCAGCTCGACTTGGGGGACGGAAGAGACCCAGTACTTC
CDR3 protein: CASSSTWGTEETQYF

V gene: TRBV4-3
clone size: .
D gene: TRBD2
J gene: TRBJ2-3
CDR3 DNA: TGCGCCAGCAGCCAAGGGTCGGGAGGGACGACAGATACGCAGTATTTT
CDR3 protein: CASSQGSGGTTDTQYF

V gene: TRBV27
clone size: .
D gene: .
J gene: TRBJ2-3
CDR3 DNA: TGTGCCAGCAGTTTCCCGTCGAGCGGGACAGATACGCAGTATTTT
CDR3 protein: CASSFPSSGTDTQYF

V gene: TRBV4-1
clone size: .
D gene: TRBD2
J gene: TRBJ2-7
CDR3 DNA: TGCGCCAGCAGCCAAGGAGCAAGCGGGGATTACGAGCAGTACTTC
CDR3 protein: CASSQGASGDYEQYF

V gene: TRBV6-6
clone size: .
D gene: .
J gene: TRBJ1-2
CDR3 DNA: TGTGCCAGCAGCGGAGGGGCAGAGATAACTGGGGGCTACACCTTC
CDR3 protein: CASSGGAEITGGYTF

V gene: TRBV6-5
clone size: .
D gene: .
J gene: TRBJ1-1
CDR3 DNA: TGTGCCAGCAGTTCGCCCGGACAATCTCCTGAAGCTTTCTTT
CDR3 protein: CASSSPGQSPEAFF

V gene: TRBV19
clone size: .
D gene: .
J gene: TRBJ1-6
CDR3 DNA: TGTGCCAGTAGTATAGATCCACAGAGCTCCTATAATTCACCCCTCCACTTT
CDR3 protein: CASSIDPQSSYNSPLHF

V gene: TRBV28
clone size: few
D gene: TRBD1
J gene: TRBJ1-1
CDR3 DNA: TGTGCCAGCTCAGACAGGGGCTCGAACACTGAAGCTTTCTTT
CDR3 protein: CASSDRGSNTEAFF

V gene: TRBV10-1
clone size: few
D gene: TRBD2
J gene: TRBJ2-3
CDR3 DNA: TGCGCCAGCAGCTCCCAGCGGGAGGCCACAGATACGCAGTATTTT
CDR3 protein: CASSSQREATDTQYF

V gene: TRBV15
clone size: few
D gene: .
J gene: TRBJ1-5
CDR3 DNA: TGTGCCACCAGCAGGGAAGCCTTACGAAGCAATCAGCCCCAGCATTTT
CDR3 protein: CATSREALRSNQPQHF

V gene: TRBV5-4
clone size: .
D gene: TRBD1
J gene: TRBJ2-1
CDR3 DNA: TGTGCCAGCAGACCAGACAGGGGATTCAATGAGCAGTTCTTC
CDR3 protein: CASRPDRGFNEQFF

V gene: TRBV7-2
clone size: .
D gene: TRBD2
J gene: TRBJ2-3
CDR3 DNA: TGTGCCAGCAGCTCCCGGGAGGCCAACACAGATACGCAGTATTTT
CDR3 protein: CASSSREANTDTQYF

V gene: TRBV4-2
clone size: few
D gene: TRBD1
J gene: TRBJ1-5
CDR3 DNA: TGTGCCAGCAGCCCTGGGACAGTTAATCAGCCCCAGCATTTT
CDR3 protein: CASSPGTVNQPQHF

V gene: TRBV30
clone size: .
D gene: .
J gene: TRBJ1-4
CDR3 DNA: TGTGCCTGGAGTGAGGGGGGCGGTCGGGAAAAACTGTTTTTT
CDR3 protein: CAWSEGGGREKLFF

V gene: TRBV21-1
clone size: .
D gene: .
J gene: TRBJ2-2
CDR3 DNA: TGTGCCAGCAGCTCGGCAGGGGGAACCGGGGAGCTGTTTTTT
CDR3 protein: CASSSAGGTGELFF

V gene: TRBV7-6
clone size: .
D gene: .
J gene: TRBJ2-1
CDR3 DNA: TGTGCCAGCAGCCGGGGGCAGGGGATCAATGAGCAGTTCTTC
CDR3 protein: CASSRGQGINEQFF

V gene: TRBV30
clone size: .
D gene: TRBD2
J gene: TRBJ2-3
CDR3 DNA: TGTGCCTGGAAGCAGCGGGGAGAAGAAAGCAGGGGACTAGCGGGGGCAACCTTCACAGATACGCAGTATTTT
CDR3 protein: CAWKQRGEESRGLAGATFTDTQYF

V gene: TRBV7-9
clone size: .
D gene: TRBD1
J gene: TRBJ2-1
CDR3 DNA: TGTGCCAGCAGCTTAACCCTACAGGGGGCCAATGAGCAGTTCTTC
CDR3 protein: CASSLTLQGANEQFF

V gene: TRBV6-5
clone size: .
D gene: .
J gene: TRBJ2-7
CDR3 DNA: TGTGCCAGCAGTTACTCGATCCAGGGAAGCCTCGAGCAGTACTTC
CDR3 protein: CASSYSIQGSLEQYF

V gene: TRBV19
clone size: .
D gene: TRBD1
J gene: TRBJ2-3
CDR3 DNA: TGTGCCAGTAGTATCGGAGTATTGGACAGGGGGCGGGCAGATACGCAGTATTTT
CDR3 protein: CASSIGVLDRGRADTQYF

V gene: TRBV7-9
clone size: .
D gene: TRBD1
J gene: TRBJ1-2
CDR3 DNA: TGTGCCAGCAGCTTACCCCAGAGGACAGGGGATGGCTACACCTTC
CDR3 protein: CASSLPQRTGDGYTF

V gene: TRBV5-1
clone size: .
D gene: .
J gene: TRBJ2-5
CDR3 DNA: TGCGCCAGCAGCTTGGAACGGTGGACCCAAGAGACCCAGTACTTC
CDR3 protein: CASSLERWTQETQYF

V gene: TRBV29-1
clone size: .
D gene: TRBD1
J gene: TRBJ2-3
CDR3 DNA: TGCAGCGCAGGGGGCCCGGAATCTAGCACAGATACGCAGTATTTT
CDR3 protein: CSAGGPESSTDTQYF

V gene: TRBV6-6
clone size: once
D gene: .
J gene: TRBJ1-4
CDR3 DNA: TGTGCCAGCAGCTATAACAGGGCTGCTAATGAAAAACTGTTTTTT
CDR3 protein: CASSYNRAANEKLFF

V gene: TRBV2
clone size: few
D gene: .
J gene: TRBJ1-5
CDR3 DNA: TGTGCCAGCGATAATAGTGGCAATCAGCCCCAGCATTTT
CDR3 protein: CASDNSGNQPQHF

V gene: TRBV5-6
clone size: .
D gene: TRBD2
J gene: TRBJ2-3
CDR3 DNA: TGTGCCAGCAGCTTGGACGGGTCGGGAGCGGGGGTAACAGATACGCAGTATTTT
CDR3 protein: CASSLDGSGAGVTDTQYF

V gene: TRBV28
clone size: once
D gene: .
J gene: TRBJ2-7
CDR3 DNA: TGTGCCAGCAGCCAGGGGAGTAGGGGGTACTTC
CDR3 protein: CASSQGSRGYF

V gene: TRBV28
clone size: .
D gene: .
J gene: TRBJ2-2
CDR3 DNA: TGTGCCAGCAGTTTTTTGGGCTACACCGGGGAGCTGTTTTTT
CDR3 protein: CASSFLGYTGELFF

V gene: TRBV9
clone size: once
D gene: TRBD2
J gene: TRBJ2-3
CDR3 DNA: TGTGCCAGCAGCCCAAGACTAGCGGATACGCAGTATTTT
CDR3 protein: CASSPRLADTQYF

V gene: TRBV5-1
clone size: few
D gene: TRBD1
J gene: TRBJ1-1
CDR3 DNA: TGCGCCAGCAGCTTGCTGGACAGGGGACGGGGAGCTGAAGCTTTCTTT
CDR3 protein: CASSLLDRGRGAEAFF

V gene: TRBV27
clone size: .
D gene: TRBD1
J gene: TRBJ2-7
CDR3 DNA: TGTGCCAGCAGTTTAAACCGACAGGGCTACGAGCAGTACTTC
CDR3 protein: CASSLNRQGYEQYF

V gene: TRBV7-6
clone size: medium-sized
D gene: .
J gene: TRBJ2-7
CDR3 DNA: TGTGCCAGCAGCGAACTAGGTCTTGGCGAGCAGTACTTC
CDR3 protein: CASSELGLGEQYF

V gene: TRBV9
clone size: .
D gene: .
J gene: TRBJ2-3
CDR3 DNA: TGTGCCAGCAGCGTATGGGGAGATACGCAGTATTTT
CDR3 protein: CASSVWGDTQYF

V gene: TRBV6-1
clone size: .
D gene: TRBD1
J gene: TRBJ2-7
CDR3 DNA: TGTGCCAGCAGTGGTTTGCGACAGGGGGAATACTACGAGCAGTACTTC
CDR3 protein: CASSGLRQGEYYEQYF

V gene: TRBV7-9
clone size: .
D gene: .
J gene: TRBJ2-5
CDR3 DNA: TGTGCCAGCAGCTTACCCCCGGGGCAAGAGACCCAGTACTTC
CDR3 protein: CASSLPPGQETQYF